This is a list of T cell receptor beta chains from one sample in a study of blood T cells in healthy people across ages. In TCRdb, the 5' RACE reads were re-called with MiXCR into one record per CDR3 protein. The sample gives more than 1,400,000 distinct CDR3 sequences, roughly 40% of which show up once; 7.9% is in the top ten. Input material: blood. The receptors stem from a woman aged 18-29 years in good health. CDR3s include the opening cysteine and the closing phenylalanine or tryptophan. D genes are given only for firm matches. Where a row states a size, it is once, few, many or the class of an expanded clone; other rows omit it.

TGTGCCAGCAGCTCGGGACAGGGTCGGGCCAATGAGCAGTTCTTC CASSSGQGRANEQFF TRBV14 TRBD1 TRBJ2-1 NA 15
TGTGCCAGCAGTGATGCGGGGGGTAGCACAGATACGCAGTATTTT CASSDAGGSTDTQYF TRBV2 TRBD2 TRBJ2-3 few 15
TGCAGTGCTAACGGGCCGTCGGGGATCTCAATCTATGGCTACACCTTC CSANGPSGISIYGYTF TRBV20-1 NA TRBJ1-2 NA 16
TGTGCCAGCAGCTCAAATGTGGACAGGGGAGATCAGCCCCAGCATTTT CASSSNVDRGDQPQHF TRBV7-9 TRBD1 TRBJ1-5 NA 16
TGTGCCAGCAGCTTGGGGGGGCTCGGCGAGAGTTCACCCCTCCACTTT CASSLGGLGESSPLHF TRBV5-5 NA TRBJ1-6 many 16
TGTGCCAGCGGGGACAGGGGTGAGACCCAGTACTTC CASGDRGETQYF TRBV6-5 TRBD1 TRBJ2-5 few 12
TGTGCCTGGAGGAGACTGGGGCTAGCGGGAAATGAGCAGTTCTTC CAWRRLGLAGNEQFF TRBV30 TRBD2 TRBJ2-1 few 15
TGTGCCAGCAGCCAGAGGTATTCCTACGAGCAGTACTTC CASSQRYSYEQYF TRBV3-1 NA TRBJ2-7 many 13
TGTGCCAGCAGTGATCCGGGACAGGGCGAGCAGTACTTC CASSDPGQGEQYF TRBV28 TRBD1 TRBJ2-7 few 13
TGCGCCAGCAACCAAGAGGAAGCGGATGAGCAGTTCTTC CASNQEEADEQFF TRBV4-1 NA TRBJ2-1 NA 13
TGTGCCAGCAGCCCAACTGCTAGACCCCAGGAGACCCAGTACTTC CASSPTARPQETQYF TRBV6-2/TRBV6-3 NA TRBJ2-5 NA 15
TGTGCCAGCAGCCATGAGGTGCGGACAGGGTCCTACGAGCAGTACTTC CASSHEVRTGSYEQYF TRBV6-5 TRBD1 TRBJ2-7 NA 16
TGCAGTGCTAGAGACCTTAGCGGCTCCTACAATGAGCAGTACTTC CSARDLSGSYNEQYF TRBV20-1 NA TRBJ2-7 NA 15
TGCGCCAGCAGCTTGGGACAGGGAGGATACTTGAACACTGAAGCTTTCTTT CASSLGQGGYLNTEAFF TRBV5-1 TRBD1 TRBJ1-1 few 17
TGCAGTGCTAGAGATAGGGCAGCCTATAATTCACCCCTCCACTTT CSARDRAAYNSPLHF TRBV20-1 NA TRBJ1-6 NA 15
TGTGCCAGCAGCTTGGGTATGGGCGACAATCAGCCCCAGCATTTT CASSLGMGDNQPQHF TRBV5-5 NA TRBJ1-5 few 15
TGTGCCAGCAGATCCGGGACCTACGAGCAGTACTTC CASRSGTYEQYF TRBV27 NA TRBJ2-7 NA 12
TGCAGTGCTCCCCAGGGAGTCGGTGAGACCCAGTTCTTC CSAPQGVGETQFF TRBV20-1 NA TRBJ2-1 NA 13
TGTGCCAGCACAAGGGGGTACGAGCAGTACTTC CASTRGYEQYF TRBV6-5 NA TRBJ2-7 many 11
TGTGCCACCTCTAGCGGGAGTAACAGCTACAATGAGCAGTACTTC CATSSGSNSYNEQYF TRBV24-1 TRBD2 TRBJ2-7 NA 15
TGCAGCGTTGGGGAGTTGGGGGGCTTTGAAAATCAGTACTTC CSVGELGGFENQYF TRBV29-1 NA TRBJ2-7 NA 14
TGTGCCAGCAGCCCCCAGACAGGGAAAAACATTCAGTACTTC CASSPQTGKNIQYF TRBV11-2 TRBD1 TRBJ2-4 many 14
TGTGCCAGCAGCCTTTCTAGCGGGCTGAGGGAGCTGTTTTTT CASSLSSGLRELFF TRBV27 TRBD2 TRBJ2-2 once 14
TGTGCCATCAGTGAGGGGATCCCATGGGCGTCCCACGAGCAGTACTTC CAISEGIPWASHEQYF TRBV10-3 NA TRBJ2-7 few 16
TGCAGGGCTAGGACAGCGAATCAGCCCCAGCATTTT CRARTANQPQHF TRBV20-1 NA TRBJ1-5 NA 12
TGTGCCATCACGACCACGCTAGCGGGAGGCCACGATGAGCAGTTCTTC CAITTTLAGGHDEQFF TRBV10-3 TRBD2 TRBJ2-1 NA 16
TGCAGTGCTAACGCAGGGAATCCCTACGAGCAGTACTTC CSANAGNPYEQYF TRBV20-1 NA TRBJ2-7 NA 13
TGTGCCATCAGCGGGACAGGGGGCACTGAAGCTTTCTTT CAISGTGGTEAFF TRBV10-3 TRBD1 TRBJ1-1 NA 13
TGTGCCAGCAGCCAAGTTACCTGGCTCAGCTACACCTTC CASSQVTWLSYTF TRBV3-1 NA TRBJ1-2 NA 13
TGTGCCAGCACCCACGGGCAGGCATTCGGTTCTGAGGAGCTGTTTTTT CASTHGQAFGSEELFF TRBV6-5 NA TRBJ2-2 NA 16
TGTGCCAGCAGTCCCGACAGTCAAGCTAACTATGGCTACACCTTC CASSPDSQANYGYTF TRBV2 NA TRBJ1-2 once 15
TGCAGCGTTCATCGGGTAGGCACTGAAGCTTTCTTT CSVHRVGTEAFF TRBV29-1 NA TRBJ1-1 few 12
TGTGCCAGCAGTTACCCGGAGAACAGGGGCGGCTACACCTTC CASSYPENRGGYTF TRBV6-5 TRBD1 TRBJ1-2 few 14
TGTGCCAGCAGCCTCCTGCAGGGTGAAAAACTGTTTTTT CASSLLQGEKLFF TRBV6-6 NA TRBJ1-4 few 13
TGTGCCACCAGCAGATCAGAGGGACCAGGATTTACGTCGGAGCAGTTCTTC CATSRSEGPGFTSEQFF TRBV15 NA TRBJ2-1 NA 17
TGTGCCAGCAGCCGAGATTTTGTGGGAGGAGCGAACACTGAAGCTTTCTTT CASSRDFVGGANTEAFF TRBV12-3/TRBV12-4 NA TRBJ1-1 NA 17
TGTGCCGTAACAGGGTTTGTCGCTGAAGCTTTCTTT CAVTGFVAEAFF TRBV10-3 NA TRBJ1-1 NA 12
TGTGCCAGCAGCTCGGGGACTCAAAAGCAGTACTTC CASSSGTQKQYF TRBV7-2 NA TRBJ2-5 few 12